The following is a T cell receptor beta chain sequence with its context. The CDR3 is 14 amino acids. Per germline, CDR1 SQVTM and CDR2 ANQGSEA. Together with a sample-barcoded 5' primer, a J-beta primer mix was included in a second PCR lasting roughly 6 to 12 cycles. Using its own MiXCR run on the 5' RACE reads, TCRdb lists one record per CDR3 protein. Of 920,000 or so distinct CDR3 sequences listed, more than 35% were seen once; the top ten hold about 20%. With each sample, at least 6 micrograms of total RNA were extracted. This specimen belongs to a study of blood T cells in healthy people across ages.

V usage is TRBV29-1 and J usage is TRBJ2-5; the match to TRBD2 covers 10 bases. The last part of the DNA fits TRBJ2-7 better; the J call may be wrong. Sequencing input: blood. This TCR was sampled from a woman aged 55-70 years in good health. The CDR3 sequence is CSVEPLAGGYEQYF. The CDR3 DNA follows: TGCAGCGTTGAACCCTTAGCGGGAGGTTACGAGCAGTACTTC.